One and the same sample provided the 10 T cell receptor beta chains below, sequenced in a study of blood T cells in healthy people across ages. The second PCR ran about 6 to 12 cycles with a sample-barcoded 5' primer and J-beta primers. TCRdb analysed the 5' RACE reads with MiXCR anew, one entry per CDR3 protein. Found here are 650,000 to 700,000 distinct CDR3 sequences, about 30% of them singletons; the top ten hold about 16%. The specimen was blood. The source of these receptors is a woman at least 80 years old in good health.

The sample holds many counts of this clonotype. The chain recombines TRBV28 with TRBJ2-7, with a possible D match to TRBD1 (5 bases). Trimming cost V 5 bases and J 3 bases, with 11 bases left between them. The CDR3 sequence is 13 residues long. Germline V gives CDR1 MDHEN, CDR2 SYDVKM. The CDR3 coding sequence is TGTGCCAGCAGTCTTCAACAGGTCTACGAGCAGTACTTC. Translated, it gives CASSLQQVYEQYF.

Notes on this clonotype: A much larger clone sits a single nucleotide away, making a read error possible. The chain couples TRBV3-1 to TRBJ1-2; D is undetermined. Trimming left V 3 bases short and J 4 bases short, with 6 bases between. The CDR3 is 12 residues long. Germline V gives CDR1 LGHDT, CDR2 YNNKEL (reference sequence). Here the CDR3 reads CASSQGCYGYTF. The CDR3 DNA reads as TGTGCCAGCAGCCAGGGTTGCTATGGCTACACCTTC.

At least ten counts were recorded for this clonotype. The chain has TRBV14 and TRBJ2-3; 10 nucleotides align to TRBD2. Germline-derived CDR1 and CDR2 are SGHDN and FVKESK. V trimming: 4 bases; J trimming: 2 bases; junction bases outside the gene matches: 6. The CDR3 extends over 16 amino acids. In nucleotides, the CDR3 is TGTGCCAGCAGCCCCCCACTAGCGGGGAACACAGATACGCAGTATTTT. Translated, it gives CASSPPLAGNTDTQYF.

This clonotype was found many times. The chain is built from TRBV19 and TRBJ1-4, with D uncertain. The V end was cut by 6 bases, the J end by 8 bases, with 13 bases between. CDR3 length: 13 amino acids. Germline V gene lookup returns CDR1 LNHDA and CDR2 SQIVND (reference sequence). CDR3 sequence: CASRNSGYEKLFF. Written as DNA, the CDR3 is TGTGCCAGTAGGAACAGTGGATACGAAAAACTGTTTTTT.

Worth noting for this clonotype: A much larger clonotype is one base distant, so this may be a read error. The chain employs TRBV5-8 and TRBJ1-2, with D uncertain. This CDR3 contains 14 residues. Germline-derived CDR1 and CDR2 are SGHTS and YDEGEE. This CDR3 is CAGSPWKQNYGYTF. The CDR3 region has the DNA TGTGCCGGCAGCCCCTGGAAACAGAACTATGGCTACACCTTC.

The sample holds many counts of this clonotype. The chain combines TRBV5-1 with TRBJ2-7; TRBD2 matches 11 bases. J was trimmed by 1 base and V by 5 bases; bases with no gene match: 5. Germline V gene lookup returns CDR1 SGHRS and CDR2 YFSETQ. The CDR3 extends over 15 amino acids. CDR3 bases: TGCGCCAGCAGACGGACTAGCGGGTCGTCCTACGAGCAGTACTTC. Protein sequence: CASRRTSGSSYEQYF.

This clonotype has ten or more counts. The rearrangement uses TRBV20-1 and TRBJ1-2, with D possibly matching TRBD1 (5 bases). Germline-derived CDR1 and CDR2 are DFQATT and SNEGSKA (reference sequence). The CDR3 totals 15 residues. The germline V and J ends were trimmed by 1 base and 3 bases, with 15 bases remaining between them. The CDR3 sequence: CSARGAGKMHYGYTF. CDR3 nucleotide sequence: TGCAGTGCTAGAGGCGCAGGGAAGATGCACTATGGCTACACCTTC.

This clonotype occurred a few times. A read error is possible here, since a much larger clone lies one base away. The chain combines TRBV7-2 with TRBJ2-7; a weak D match, TRBD2 (6 bases). CDR1 SGHTA and CDR2 FQGNSA come from the germline V gene. Trimming took off 2 bases at V and 7 bases at J, with 15 bases between the two ends. The CDR3 contains 14 residues. CDR3: CASSLLGRGNEQYF. In DNA, the CDR3 is TGTGCCAGCAGCTTACTCGGTCGGGGGAATGAGCAGTACTTC.

The V and J genes are TRBV5-1 and TRBJ1-2; maybe TRBD1 (6 bases). The V gene's germline CDR1 is SGHRS and CDR2 YFSETQ. This CDR3 has 13 residues. Trimming removed 4 bases from V and 8 bases from J, with 15 bases in between. CDR3 coding DNA: TGCGCCAGCAGCCCTGGACAGAATCGAGGCTACACCTTC. It specifies CASSPGQNRGYTF.

This chain joins TRBV5-6 and TRBJ1-5; no firm D call. Germline lookup yields CDR1 SGHDT and CDR2 YYEEEE. CDR3 length: 14 residues. V shed 4 bases and J shed 4 bases, with 12 bases lying between them. The CDR3 spells CASSLGQINQPQHF. As DNA, the CDR3 is TGTGCCAGCAGCCTTGGGCAGATAAATCAGCCCCAGCATTTT.